This TCR beta chain originates from a study of T-cell reconstitution after alpha-beta-depleted transplantation in children. The CDR3 consists of 16 residues. The V and J ends lost 4 bases and 0 bases respectively, with 13 bases between them. Molecular barcoding with unique molecular identifiers was used for the TCRbeta library. Each CDR3 protein is one row after TCRdb ran MiXCR on the PCR reads. The sample lists more than 250,000 distinct CDR3 sequences; 9.9% were seen once. Only a few counts were recorded for this clonotype. Sequencing used PBMCs from the stem cell graft donor, obtained from the stem cell graft. The rearrangement links TRBV12-3 or TRBV12-4 to TRBJ2-1, with TRBD2 as a possible D gene (6 bases). The sequence derives from a human donor who donated a stem cell graft to a child with SCID. CDR3 in amino acids: CASSYGGTYSYNEQFF. CDR3 nucleotides: TGTGCCAGCAGTTATGGGGGGACGTACTCCTACAATGAGCAGTTCTTC.